This T cell receptor beta chain originates from a study of cytomegalovirus exposure and HLA in healthy donors. Study-wide results and caveats: Later findings reportedly placed an Asian-associated ancestry cluster below the roughly 690-donor mean for N-insertions.

From germline, CDR1 is MNHEY and CDR2 SVGAGI. The CDR3 is made up of 15 amino acids. The ends were cut back, 0 bases at V and 5 bases at J, with 13 bases in the middle. As concerns this clone: Its specificity is unknown.

The PCR had 60 Vbeta and 13 Jbeta primers. This table comes from immunoSEQ multiplex PCR, and its TCRdb copy is limited to in-frame clones, with some not included. The sample holds approximately 140,000 clones. V usage is TRBV6-5 and J usage is TRBJ2-5; possibly TRBD2 for D (5 bases). Material for sequencing was PBMCs. The source of this sequence is a woman aged 45-65 years in good health and CMV-seronegative. DNA for the CDR3: TGTGCCAGCAGTTACTCGAGGGCCAGGAGGGAGACCCAGTACTTC. Translation: CASSYSRARRETQYF.